This T cell receptor (beta chain) comes out of a study of blood T cell repertoires in COVID-19. Here immunoSEQ multiplex PCR was the method, and the copy in TCRdb shows in-frame clones only, minus some. This sample carries approximately 61,000 clones, over 65% of them seen once, and the ten largest clones take about 20%. Germline lookup yields CDR1 SNHLY and CDR2 FYNNEI. The CDR3 is 15 amino acids. Trimming left V 4 bases short and J 1 base short, with 13 bases between. The sequenced material came from peripheral blood. The chain links TRBV2 to TRBJ2-5; the D gene is possibly TRBD2 (7 bases). The receptor was derived from a man older than 75 with active or convalescent COVID-19. This chain's CDR3 is CASSGRGHSQETQYF. The CDR3 nucleotides are TGTGCCAGCAGTGGGCGGGGGCATTCCCAAGAGACCCAGTACTTC.